Below are 21 T cell receptor beta chains sequenced from a single sample in a study of blood T cell repertoires in COVID-19. Produced via immunoSEQ multiplex PCR; TCRdb's table is partial and in-frame only. The sample holds under 300,000 clones, 82% seen once. The sequenced material came from peripheral blood. The receptors stem from a woman of 80 years or more with active or convalescent COVID-19.

V usage is TRBV6-5 and J usage is TRBJ1-6; D gene uncertain. V gave up 0 bases and J gave up 5 bases, with 5 bases separating them. Per germline, CDR1 MNHEY and CDR2 SVGAGI. The CDR3 runs 14 residues. The CDR3 DNA follows: TGTGCCAGCAGTTACTCGATAGATAATTCACCCCTCCACTTT. It encodes CASSYSIDNSPLHF.

The chain recombines TRBV18 with TRBJ2-7, with TRBD2 matching 7 bases. The CDR3 length is 17 residues. V lost 6 bases to trimming and J lost 5 bases; unmatched junction nucleotides: 19. Germline V gives CDR1 KGHSH, CDR2 LQKENI. The CDR3 bases are TGTGCCAGCTCCCAAACAGCCCCGGGGGGAGCGGGCCACGAGCAGTACTTC. Protein product: CASSQTAPGGAGHEQYF.

The CDR3 loop is CARRDRVGETQYF. The CDR3 nucleotides read TGTGCCAGAAGGGACAGGGTCGGAGAGACCCAGTACTTC. The chain employs TRBV7-2 and TRBJ2-5, with TRBD1 identical over 9 bases. CDR1 SGHTA and CDR2 FQGNSA come from the germline V gene. J gave up 4 bases and V 9 bases, and 6 bases lay outside the gene matches. CDR3 length equals 13 residues.

The CDR3 region is CATSLMGGTNEKLFF. The CDR3 DNA reads TGTGCCACCAGCTTGATGGGGGGAACTAATGAAAAACTGTTTTTT. The chain recombines TRBV15 with TRBJ1-4, with D maybe TRBD1 (5 bases). Germline V CDR1 and CDR2: LNHNV, YYDKDF (reference sequence). The ends were cut back, 5 bases at V and 1 base at J, with 11 bases in the middle. The CDR3 is made up of 15 amino acids.

V is TRBV5-1 and J is TRBJ2-1; TRBD2 agrees at 13 bases. The junction had 3 bases not matched to a gene; V was cut back by 2 bases and J by 7 bases. CDR3 length equals 15 residues. The germline V gene has CDR1 SGHRS and CDR2 YFSETQ. The CDR3 spells CASSFGTSGVNEQFF. The CDR3 DNA sequence: TGCGCCAGCAGCTTCGGGACTAGCGGGGTGAATGAGCAGTTCTTC.

J is TRBJ2-1 and V is TRBV12-3 or TRBV12-4; a weak D match, TRBD1 (7 bases). Deletions cut 5 bases from V and 7 bases from J, with 12 bases between. This CDR3 has 13 amino acids. For the CDR3, the DNA is TGTGCCAGCAGTACTTCAGGGGGGAATGAGCAGTTCTTC. As protein: CASSTSGGNEQFF.

The chain uses TRBV14 and TRBJ1-2, with D unresolved. CDR3 size: 14 residues. Germline lookup yields CDR1 SGHDN and CDR2 FVKESK. Trimming shortened V by 1 base and J by 8 bases, and 14 bases separated the two germline ends. DNA for the CDR3: TGTGCCAGCAGCCAAGCCCAGGTCTCCTTAGGCTACACCTTC. Encoded protein: CASSQAQVSLGYTF.

The chain is built from TRBV27 and TRBJ2-1; D perhaps matches TRBD1 (5 bases). Germline assignment: CDR1 MNHEY and CDR2 SMNVEV (reference sequence). CDR3 length: 13 amino acids. The V and J ends lost 6 bases and 9 bases respectively, with 15 bases between them. CDR3 in DNA: TGTGCCAGCAGGACCTCAGGGCAGGGTGAGCAGTTCTTC. Its protein is CASRTSGQGEQFF.

This chain connects TRBV18 to TRBJ1-5; possibly TRBD1 for D (6 bases). This CDR3 spans 14 amino acids. Trimming left V 5 bases short and J 1 base short, with 9 bases between. CDR1 is KGHSH, CDR2 LQKENI, per germline. The CDR3 reads CASSTTGSNQPQHF. CDR3 DNA sequence: TGTGCCAGCTCAACAACAGGGAGCAATCAGCCCCAGCATTTT.

V gene TRBV29-1 combines with J gene TRBJ2-1, with 8 nucleotides matching TRBD2. The CDR3 has 12 residues. Germline V gives CDR1 SQVTM, CDR2 ANQGSEA. V shed 6 bases and J 9 bases; nucleotides not matched to a gene: 7. DNA for the CDR3: TGCAGCGTAAACGGGGGGGCCAGTGAGCAGTTCTTC. It specifies CSVNGGASEQFF.

This clone appeared a few times. The V gene is TRBV28, the J gene TRBJ2-2, with D maybe TRBD1 (5 bases). Germline V lookup: CDR1 MDHEN, CDR2 SYDVKM. The V gene lost 6 bases and the J gene lost 7 bases, with 21 bases spanning the gap. The CDR3 is 16 residues long. CDR3 in DNA: TGTGCCAGCAGCAATCTTCTGCCGACAGTTGGCGGGGAGCTGTTTTTT. It specifies CASSNLLPTVGGELFF.

This chain links TRBV4-1 with TRBJ1-5, with D perhaps TRBD1 (5 bases). The ends were cut back, 1 base at V and 3 bases at J, with 13 bases in the middle. The CDR3 runs 16 residues. Germline CDR1 MGHRA, CDR2 YSYEKL. CDR3 protein: CASSQGQPLLNQPQHF. The CDR3 region has the DNA TGCGCCAGCAGCCAAGGACAGCCGCTACTCAATCAGCCCCAGCATTTT.

The CDR3 DNA reads as TGTGCCAGCAGCCCTCCGGGTCGAAACACCATATATTTT. Amino acids: CASSPPGRNTIYF. The chain uses TRBV3-1 (or the pseudogene TRBV3-2) and TRBJ1-3; D gene unclear. CDR3 length: 13 amino acids. CDR1 and CDR2 (germline): LGHDT, YNNKEL (reference sequence). V shed 4 bases and J shed 5 bases, with 9 bases lying between them.

This rearrangement joins TRBV28 to TRBJ2-1; possibly TRBD2 for D (5 bases). Trimming removed 4 bases at V and 0 bases at J, with 13 bases between. The V gene's germline CDR1 is MDHEN and CDR2 SYDVKM. The CDR3 runs to 16 residues. CDR3 nucleotide sequence: TGTGCCAGCAGTTCTCCTGAGGGAAGCTCCTACAATGAGCAGTTCTTC. Its translation: CASSSPEGSSYNEQFF.

V is TRBV3-1 (or the pseudogene TRBV3-2) and J is TRBJ1-3, with D unresolved. The CDR3 runs to 15 residues. Per the germline V gene, CDR1 is LGHDT and CDR2 is YNNKEL (reference sequence). Trimming left V 0 bases short and J 2 bases short, with 8 bases between. CDR3 sequence reads: CASSQDSLPGNTIYF. The CDR3 DNA is TGTGCCAGCAGCCAAGATAGCCTCCCTGGAAACACCATATATTTT.

This chain connects TRBV30 to TRBJ2-1; 8 nucleotides agree with TRBD2. CDR3 length: 13 amino acids. The V segment lost 5 bases and the J segment 6 bases; nucleotides outside the gene matches: 6. Per the germline V gene, CDR1 is GTSNPN and CDR2 is SVGIG (reference sequence). CDR3 in amino acids: CAWGRGARNEQFF. Written as DNA, the CDR3 is TGTGCCTGGGGGCGGGGGGCCCGCAATGAGCAGTTCTTC.

The chain joins TRBV5-1 to TRBJ1-2, with a weak D call TRBD1 (5 bases). The CDR3 extends over 17 amino acids. Trimming pared 0 bases from V and 4 bases from J, leaving 19 bases between. CDR1 and CDR2 from the germline V gene are SGHRS and YFSETQ. CDR3 region: CASSLATTGANIYGYTF. CDR3 DNA: TGCGCCAGCAGCTTGGCCACAACAGGAGCCAACATCTATGGCTACACCTTC.

This rearrangement joins TRBV12-1 to TRBJ2-2; the D segment call TRBD1 is taken from the table without a DNA check. TRBV12-1 is an annotated pseudogene. The CDR3 contains 23 residues. The CDR3 is CASSFDKRPVLGPHPGDTGELFF. In DNA, the CDR3 is TGTGCCAGCAGCTTTGATAAACGACCGGTACTGGGGCCTCACCCAGGGGACACCGGGGAGCTGTTTTTT.

The rearrangement uses TRBV2 and TRBJ1-2; 8 bases are shared with TRBD1. The V segment lost 0 bases and the J segment 7 bases; nucleotides outside the gene matches: 4. From germline, CDR1 is SNHLY and CDR2 FYNNEI. There are 14 residues in the CDR3. Written as DNA, the CDR3 is TGTGCCAGCAGTGAAGCGACAGGGGTTCGTGGCTACACCTTC. This encodes CASSEATGVRGYTF.

The chain couples TRBV7-9 to TRBJ1-2; the match to TRBD1 covers 8 bases. This CDR3 has 13 amino acids. CDR1 and CDR2 from the germline V gene are SEHNR and FQNEAQ (reference sequence). J was trimmed by 4 bases and V by 2 bases; bases with no gene match: 0. The DNA of the CDR3 is TGTGCCAGCAGCTTAACAGGGGGCTATGGCTACACCTTC. It yields the protein CASSLTGGYGYTF. Combining the CDR3 with reference TRBV7-9 and TRBJ1-2 gives the whole variable domain DTGVSQNPRHKITKRGQNVTFRCDPISEHNRLYWYRQTLGQGPEFLTYFQNEAQLEKSRLLSDRFSAERPKGSFSTLEIQRTEQGDSAMYLCASSLTGGYGYTFGSGTRLTVV.

This clone came up a few times. The chain couples TRBV18 to TRBJ1-6, with D perhaps matching TRBD1 (5 bases). Germline loops: CDR1 KGHSH, CDR2 LQKENI. The CDR3 length is 15 residues. V dropped 0 bases and J dropped 10 bases, with 13 bases sitting between them. The CDR3 sequence is CASSPPGGSDSPLHF. The CDR3 DNA sequence: TGTGCCAGCTCACCACCGGGGGGTTCTGACTCACCCCTCCACTTT. The variable domain in full, completed from reference TRBV18 and TRBJ1-6, reads NAGVMQNPRHLVRRRGQEARLRCSPMKGHSHVYWYRQLPEEGLKFMVYLQKENIIDESGMPKERFSAEFPKEGPSILRIQQVVRGDSAAYFCASSPPGGSDSPLHFGNGTRLTVT.